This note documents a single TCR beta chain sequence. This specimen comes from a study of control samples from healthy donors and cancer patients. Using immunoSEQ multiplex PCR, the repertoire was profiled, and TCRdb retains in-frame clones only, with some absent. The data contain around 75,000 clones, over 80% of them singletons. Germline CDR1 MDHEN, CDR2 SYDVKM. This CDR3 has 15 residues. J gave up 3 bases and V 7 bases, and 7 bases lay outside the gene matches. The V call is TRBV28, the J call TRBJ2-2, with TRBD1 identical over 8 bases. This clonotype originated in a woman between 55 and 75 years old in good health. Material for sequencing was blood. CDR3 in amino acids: CASTPGQGYTGELFF. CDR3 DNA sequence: TGTGCCAGCACCCCAGGACAGGGATACACCGGGGAGCTGTTTTTT.